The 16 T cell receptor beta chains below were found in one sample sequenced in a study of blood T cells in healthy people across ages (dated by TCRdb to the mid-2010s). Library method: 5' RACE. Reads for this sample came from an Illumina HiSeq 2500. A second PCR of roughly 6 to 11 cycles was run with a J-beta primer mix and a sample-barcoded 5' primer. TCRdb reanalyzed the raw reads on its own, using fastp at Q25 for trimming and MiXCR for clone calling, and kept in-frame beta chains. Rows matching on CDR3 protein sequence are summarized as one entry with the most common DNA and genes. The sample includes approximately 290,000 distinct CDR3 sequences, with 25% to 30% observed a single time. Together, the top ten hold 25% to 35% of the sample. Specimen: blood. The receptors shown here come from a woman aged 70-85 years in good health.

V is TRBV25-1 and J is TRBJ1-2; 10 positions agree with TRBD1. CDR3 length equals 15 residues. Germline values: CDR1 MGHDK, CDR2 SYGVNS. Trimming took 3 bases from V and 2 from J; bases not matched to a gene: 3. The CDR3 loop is CASSDRTGGNYGYTF. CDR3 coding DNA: TGTGCCAGCAGTGACAGGACAGGGGGGAACTATGGCTACACCTTC.

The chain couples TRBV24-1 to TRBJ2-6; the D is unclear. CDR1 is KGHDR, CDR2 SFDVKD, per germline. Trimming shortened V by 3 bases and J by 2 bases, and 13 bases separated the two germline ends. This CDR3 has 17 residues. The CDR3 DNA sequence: TGTGCCACCAGTGATCCTTTCATGGGAACTGGGGCCAACGTCCTGACTTTC. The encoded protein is CATSDPFMGTGANVLTF.

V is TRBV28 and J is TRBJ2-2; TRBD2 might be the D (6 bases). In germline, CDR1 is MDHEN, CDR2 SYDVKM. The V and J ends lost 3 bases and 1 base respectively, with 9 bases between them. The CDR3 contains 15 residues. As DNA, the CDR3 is TGTGCCAGCAGTTTCGTTAGCGGGAACACCGGGGAGCTGTTTTTT. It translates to CASSFVSGNTGELFF. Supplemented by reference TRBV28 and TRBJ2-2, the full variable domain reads DVKVTQSSRYLVKRTGEKVFLECVQDMDHENMFWYRQDPGLGLRLIYFSYDVKMKEKGDIPEGYSVSREKKERFSLILESASTNQTSMYLCASSFVSGNTGELFFGEGSRLTVL.

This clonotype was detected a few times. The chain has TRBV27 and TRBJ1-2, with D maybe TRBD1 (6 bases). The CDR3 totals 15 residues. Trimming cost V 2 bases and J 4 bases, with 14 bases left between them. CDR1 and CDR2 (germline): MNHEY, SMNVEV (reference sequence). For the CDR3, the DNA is TGTGCCAGCAGTTTACTAGGGGGGCCTGCCTATGGCTACACCTTC. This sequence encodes CASSLLGGPAYGYTF.

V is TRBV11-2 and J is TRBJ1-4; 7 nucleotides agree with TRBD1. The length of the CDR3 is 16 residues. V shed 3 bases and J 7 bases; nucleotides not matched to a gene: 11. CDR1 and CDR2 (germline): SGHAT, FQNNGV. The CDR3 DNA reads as TGTGCCAGCAGCTTCCCCGGGACAGCCCGCGGTGAAAAACTGTTTTTT. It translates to CASSFPGTARGEKLFF.

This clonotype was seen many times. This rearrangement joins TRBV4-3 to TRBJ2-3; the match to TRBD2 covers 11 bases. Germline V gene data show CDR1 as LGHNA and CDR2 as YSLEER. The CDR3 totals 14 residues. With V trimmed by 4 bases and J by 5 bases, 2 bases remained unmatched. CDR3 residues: CASSLLAGVDTQYF. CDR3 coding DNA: TGCGCCAGCAGCCTACTAGCGGGAGTAGATACGCAGTATTTT.

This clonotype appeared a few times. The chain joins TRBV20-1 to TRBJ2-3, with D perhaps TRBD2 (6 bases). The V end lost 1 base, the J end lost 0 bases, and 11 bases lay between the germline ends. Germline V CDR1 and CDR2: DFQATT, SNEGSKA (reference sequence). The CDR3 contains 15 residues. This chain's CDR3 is CSARVGRPSTDTQYF. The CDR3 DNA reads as TGCAGTGCTAGAGTAGGGAGGCCCAGCACAGATACGCAGTATTTT.

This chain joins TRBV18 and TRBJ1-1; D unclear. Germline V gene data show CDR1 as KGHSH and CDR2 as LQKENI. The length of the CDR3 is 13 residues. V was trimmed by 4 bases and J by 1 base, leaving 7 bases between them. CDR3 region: CASSLTQNTEAFF. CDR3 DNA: TGTGCCAGCTCACTTACCCAGAACACTGAAGCTTTCTTT.

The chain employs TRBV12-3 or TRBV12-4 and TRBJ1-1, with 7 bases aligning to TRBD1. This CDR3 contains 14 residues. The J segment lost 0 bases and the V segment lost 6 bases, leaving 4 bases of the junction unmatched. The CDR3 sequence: CASRYRGVNTEAFF. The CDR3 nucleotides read TGTGCCAGCAGATACAGGGGTGTGAACACTGAAGCTTTCTTT.

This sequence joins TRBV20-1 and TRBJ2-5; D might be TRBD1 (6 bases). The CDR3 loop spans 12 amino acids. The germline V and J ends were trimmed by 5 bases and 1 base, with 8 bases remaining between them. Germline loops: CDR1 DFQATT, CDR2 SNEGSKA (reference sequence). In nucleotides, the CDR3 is TGCAGTGCTGAGGACAGCCAAGAGACCCAGTACTTC. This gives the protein CSAEDSQETQYF.

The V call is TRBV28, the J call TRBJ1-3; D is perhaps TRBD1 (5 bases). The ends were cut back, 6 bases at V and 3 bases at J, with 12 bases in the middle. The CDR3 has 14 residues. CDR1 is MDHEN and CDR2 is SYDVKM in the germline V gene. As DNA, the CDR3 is TGTGCCAGCAGCCTCGGGACCGATGGAAACACCATATATTTT. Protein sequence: CASSLGTDGNTIYF.

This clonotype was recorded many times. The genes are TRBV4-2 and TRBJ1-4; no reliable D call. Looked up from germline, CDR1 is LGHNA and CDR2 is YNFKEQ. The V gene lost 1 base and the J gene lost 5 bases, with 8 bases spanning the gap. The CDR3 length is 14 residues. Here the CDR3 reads CASSQGGRNEKLFF. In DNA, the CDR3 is TGTGCCAGCAGCCAAGGGGGTCGAAATGAAAAACTGTTTTTT.

The CDR3 bases are TGCAGCGTTCCCAGCACGGGGGGCTCCTACAATGAGCAGTTCTTC. This sequence encodes CSVPSTGGSYNEQFF. The V gene is TRBV29-1, the J gene TRBJ2-1, with 7 positions matching TRBD2. V was pared by 5 bases and J by 0 bases, with 7 bases of the junction left unmatched. Per germline, CDR1 SQVTM and CDR2 ANQGSEA. The CDR3 runs to 15 residues.

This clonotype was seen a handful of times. The CDR3 nucleotides read TGTGCCAGCACCCTGGACTACCGGTACGAGCAGTACTTC. Its protein is CASTLDYRYEQYF. V gene TRBV11-2 combines with J gene TRBJ2-7; possible D gene TRBD2, 6 bases. CDR3 length: 13 amino acids. V lost 7 bases to trimming and J lost 4 bases, with 14 bases between them. The germline V gene has CDR1 SGHAT and CDR2 FQNNGV.

Here the CDR3 reads CASSLVVRGGNHEQYF. The CDR3 DNA reads TGTGCCAGCAGCTTAGTTGTTCGGGGGGGAAACCACGAGCAGTACTTC. V is TRBV7-2 and J is TRBJ2-5, with TRBD2 matching over 8 bases. Matching the DNA end better, TRBJ2-7 makes the J call doubtful. Germline CDR1 and CDR2: SGHTA and FQGNSA. The CDR3 loop spans 16 amino acids.

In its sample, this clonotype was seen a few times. CDR3 sequence: CASSHPGRGYEQYF. The CDR3 DNA sequence: TGCGCCAGCAGCCACCCAGGACGAGGCTACGAGCAGTACTTC. This sequence joins TRBV4-1 and TRBJ2-7, with D unresolved. Germline V gene sequence: CDR1 MGHRA, CDR2 YSYEKL. The length of the CDR3 is 14 residues. V lost 3 bases to trimming and J lost 3 bases, with 12 bases between them.